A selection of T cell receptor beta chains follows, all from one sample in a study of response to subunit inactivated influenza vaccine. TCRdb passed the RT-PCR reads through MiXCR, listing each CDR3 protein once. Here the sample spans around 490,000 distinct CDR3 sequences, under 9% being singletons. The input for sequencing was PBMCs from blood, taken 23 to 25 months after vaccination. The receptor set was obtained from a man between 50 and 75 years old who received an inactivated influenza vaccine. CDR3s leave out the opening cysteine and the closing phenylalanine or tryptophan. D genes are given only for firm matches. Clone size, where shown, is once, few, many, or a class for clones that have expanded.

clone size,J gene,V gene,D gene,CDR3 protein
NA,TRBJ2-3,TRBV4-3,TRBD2,ASSRQGLTSGSWEDTQY
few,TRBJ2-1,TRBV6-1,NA,ASRRTFGYGNEQF
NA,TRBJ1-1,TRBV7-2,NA,ASSFLRVNTEAF
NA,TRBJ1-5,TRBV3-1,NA,ASSQGGGTLSNQPQH
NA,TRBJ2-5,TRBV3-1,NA,ASSQGANHMETQY
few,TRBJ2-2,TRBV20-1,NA,SAARTVNTGELF
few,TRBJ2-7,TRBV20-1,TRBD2,SALGRLAGVNEQY
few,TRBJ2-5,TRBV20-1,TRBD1,SARDGDRVTETQY
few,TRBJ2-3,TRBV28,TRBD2,ASSLLAGAADTQY
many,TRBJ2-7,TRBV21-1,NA,ASSNIDTYEQY
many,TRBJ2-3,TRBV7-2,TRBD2,ASSLMGGGSTDTQY
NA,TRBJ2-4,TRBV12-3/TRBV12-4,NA,ASTSTPDGAKNIQY
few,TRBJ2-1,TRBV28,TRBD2,ASTLRSGRASREQF
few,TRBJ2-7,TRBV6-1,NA,ASSLGPGDPYEQY
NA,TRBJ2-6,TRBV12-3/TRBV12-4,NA,ASTSHGAGSGANVLT
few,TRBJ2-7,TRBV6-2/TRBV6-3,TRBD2,ASSYSRPSGTYEQY
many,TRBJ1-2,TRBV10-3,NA,AISELGAEGLRANYGYT
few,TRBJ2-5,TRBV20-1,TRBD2,SARDSGGPSETQY
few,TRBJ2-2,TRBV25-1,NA,ASSDGSAGELF
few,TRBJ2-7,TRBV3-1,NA,ASSQDLQGSYEQY
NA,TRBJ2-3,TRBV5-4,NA,ASSQSGSTDTQY
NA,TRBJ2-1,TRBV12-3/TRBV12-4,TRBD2,ASWGGSSYNEQF
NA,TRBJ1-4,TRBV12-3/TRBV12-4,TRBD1,ASSFGTGKTNEKLF
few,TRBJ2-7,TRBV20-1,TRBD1,SARNLRLRDRVHEQY
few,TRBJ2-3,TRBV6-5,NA,ASSYSRLSTDTQY
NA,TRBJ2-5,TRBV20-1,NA,SARQEGTQY
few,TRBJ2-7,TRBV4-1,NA,ASSQDIFGGEDEQY
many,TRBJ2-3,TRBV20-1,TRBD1,SARVDRGTDTQY
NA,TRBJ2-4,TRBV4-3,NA,ASSQATGTQGNIQY
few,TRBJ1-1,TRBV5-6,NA,ASHLLNEAF
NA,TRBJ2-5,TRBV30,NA,AWSTPMGDLGETQY
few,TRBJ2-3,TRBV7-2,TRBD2,ASSLSGSSDTQY
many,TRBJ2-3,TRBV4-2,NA,ASSQDGLTDTQY
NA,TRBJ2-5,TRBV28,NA,ASKGRKAETQY
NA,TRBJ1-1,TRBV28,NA,ASRLTGQGGTEAF
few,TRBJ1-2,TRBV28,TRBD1,ASGDSAYGYT
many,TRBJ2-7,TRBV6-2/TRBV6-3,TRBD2,ASSYSKRLAGWDYEQY
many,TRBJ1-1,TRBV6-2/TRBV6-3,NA,ASSRHTTGNTEAF
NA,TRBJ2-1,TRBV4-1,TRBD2,ASSQPRTSRTLTEQF
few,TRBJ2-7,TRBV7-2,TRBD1,ASSLASRQGAGEQY
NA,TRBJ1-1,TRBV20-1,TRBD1,SARTGVLTEAF
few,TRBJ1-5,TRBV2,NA,ASSVSKGNQPQH
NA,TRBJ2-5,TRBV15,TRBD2,ATSRRLAGGFGETQY
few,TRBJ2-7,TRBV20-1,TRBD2,SASKASDPGLAGAYEQY
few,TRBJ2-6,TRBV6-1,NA,ATGPLSSSGANVLT
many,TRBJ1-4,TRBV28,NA,ASMEGVEGKLF
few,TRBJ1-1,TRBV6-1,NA,ASSSNPGVGTEAF
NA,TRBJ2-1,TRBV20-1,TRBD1,SASRFGQAVGDEQF
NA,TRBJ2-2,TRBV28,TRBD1,ASRLGQGANTGELF
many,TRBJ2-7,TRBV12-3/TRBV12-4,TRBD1,ASSLGWQGAHEQY
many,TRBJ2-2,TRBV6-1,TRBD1,ASRTGGQAGELF
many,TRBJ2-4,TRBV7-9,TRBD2,ASSFLAGLAKNIQY
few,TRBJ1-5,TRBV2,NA,ASSEGRSGNSNQPQH
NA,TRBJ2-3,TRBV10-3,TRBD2,AISEVWTSGKNTDTQY
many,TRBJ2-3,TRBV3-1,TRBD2,ASSPTPGLAGGTDTQY